Shown below are 3 T cell receptor beta chains from a single sample sequenced in a study of identical twins. From the 5' RACE reads, TCRdb called clonotypes with MiXCR, one entry per CDR3 protein. The table shows 690,000 or so distinct CDR3 sequences, with less than 7% occurring only once. Sample: naive T cells sorted from blood. The receptors come from a young man in good health.

In DNA form, the CDR3 reads TGCGCCAGCAGCAATCCGGGACAGGCCTACGAGCAGTACTTC. Translation: CASSNPGQAYEQYF. This chain uses TRBV5-1 with TRBJ2-7, with 8 positions matching TRBD1. The CDR3 totals 14 residues. V shed 4 bases, J shed 2 bases, and the junction held 5 bases outside the gene matches. The germline gives CDR1 SGHRS, CDR2 YFSETQ.

This clonotype was found a few times. The chain carries TRBV21-1 and TRBJ1-5; the D call in the table, TRBD1, was not verified against the DNA. TRBV21-1 is annotated as a pseudogene. The CDR3 is 15 residues long. DNA for the CDR3: TGTGCCAGCAGCAAAATCAGGGGTTGGAATCAGCCCCAGCATTTT. It specifies CASSKIRGWNQPQHF.

This clonotype was observed many times. The V gene is TRBV7-9, the J gene TRBJ2-1; 9 nucleotides agree with TRBD2. The CDR3 is 16 residues long. Germline V CDR1 and CDR2: SEHNR, FQNEAQ (reference sequence). With 0 bases clipped from V and 2 bases from J, the junction kept 2 bases outside the gene matches. The CDR3 sequence: CASSLAAGGPYNEQFF. The DNA for the CDR3 is TGTGCCAGCAGCTTAGCTGCGGGAGGGCCCTACAATGAGCAGTTCTTC.